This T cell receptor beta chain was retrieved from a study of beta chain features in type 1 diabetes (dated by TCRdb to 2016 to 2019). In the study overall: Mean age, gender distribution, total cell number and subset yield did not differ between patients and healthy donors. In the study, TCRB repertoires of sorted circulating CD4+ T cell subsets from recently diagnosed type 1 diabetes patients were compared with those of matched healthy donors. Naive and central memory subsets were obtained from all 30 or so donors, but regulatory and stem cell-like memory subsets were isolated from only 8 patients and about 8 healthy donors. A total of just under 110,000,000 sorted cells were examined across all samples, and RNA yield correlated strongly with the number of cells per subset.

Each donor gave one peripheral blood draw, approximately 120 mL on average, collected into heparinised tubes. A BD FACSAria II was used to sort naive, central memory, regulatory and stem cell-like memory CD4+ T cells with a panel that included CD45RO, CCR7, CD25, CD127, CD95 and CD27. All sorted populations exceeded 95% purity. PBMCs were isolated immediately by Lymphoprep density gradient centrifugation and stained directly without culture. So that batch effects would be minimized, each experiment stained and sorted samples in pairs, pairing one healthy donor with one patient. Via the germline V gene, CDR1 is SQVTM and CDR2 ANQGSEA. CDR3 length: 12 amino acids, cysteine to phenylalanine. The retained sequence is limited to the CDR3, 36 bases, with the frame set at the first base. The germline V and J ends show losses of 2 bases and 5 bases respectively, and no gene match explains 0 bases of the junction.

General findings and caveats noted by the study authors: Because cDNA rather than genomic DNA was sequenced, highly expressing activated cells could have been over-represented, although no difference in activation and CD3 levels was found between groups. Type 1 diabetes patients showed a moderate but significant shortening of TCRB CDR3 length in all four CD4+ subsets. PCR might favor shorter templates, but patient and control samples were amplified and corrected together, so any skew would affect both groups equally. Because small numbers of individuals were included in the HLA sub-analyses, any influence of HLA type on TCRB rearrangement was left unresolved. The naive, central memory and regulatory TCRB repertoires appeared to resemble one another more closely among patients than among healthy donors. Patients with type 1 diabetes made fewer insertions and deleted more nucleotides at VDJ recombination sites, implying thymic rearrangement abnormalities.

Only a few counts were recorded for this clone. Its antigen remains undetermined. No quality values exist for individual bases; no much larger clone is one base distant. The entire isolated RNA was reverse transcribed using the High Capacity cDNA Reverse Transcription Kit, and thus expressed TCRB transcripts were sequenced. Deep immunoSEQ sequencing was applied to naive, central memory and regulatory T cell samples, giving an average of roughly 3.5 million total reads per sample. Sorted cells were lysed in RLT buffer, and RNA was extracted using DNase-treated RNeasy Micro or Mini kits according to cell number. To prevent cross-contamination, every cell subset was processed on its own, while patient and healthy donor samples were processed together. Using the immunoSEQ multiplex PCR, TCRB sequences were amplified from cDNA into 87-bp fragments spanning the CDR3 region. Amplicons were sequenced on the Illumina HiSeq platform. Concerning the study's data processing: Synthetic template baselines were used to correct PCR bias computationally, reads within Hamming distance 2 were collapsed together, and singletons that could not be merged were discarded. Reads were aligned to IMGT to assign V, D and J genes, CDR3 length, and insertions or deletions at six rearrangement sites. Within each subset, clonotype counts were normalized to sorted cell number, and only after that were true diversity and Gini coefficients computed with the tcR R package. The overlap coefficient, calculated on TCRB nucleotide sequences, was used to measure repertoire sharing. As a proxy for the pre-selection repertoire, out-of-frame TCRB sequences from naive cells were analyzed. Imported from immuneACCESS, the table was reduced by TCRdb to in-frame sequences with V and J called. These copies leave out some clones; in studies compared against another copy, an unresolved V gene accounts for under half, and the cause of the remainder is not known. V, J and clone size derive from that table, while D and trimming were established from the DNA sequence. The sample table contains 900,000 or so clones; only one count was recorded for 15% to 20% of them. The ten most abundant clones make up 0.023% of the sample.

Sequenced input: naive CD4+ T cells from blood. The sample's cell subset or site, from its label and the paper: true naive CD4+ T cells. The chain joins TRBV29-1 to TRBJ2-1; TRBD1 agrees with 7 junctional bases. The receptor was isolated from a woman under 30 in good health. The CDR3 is CSVEQGDNEQFF. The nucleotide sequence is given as TGCAGCGTTGAACAGGGGGACAATGAGCAGTTCTTC.